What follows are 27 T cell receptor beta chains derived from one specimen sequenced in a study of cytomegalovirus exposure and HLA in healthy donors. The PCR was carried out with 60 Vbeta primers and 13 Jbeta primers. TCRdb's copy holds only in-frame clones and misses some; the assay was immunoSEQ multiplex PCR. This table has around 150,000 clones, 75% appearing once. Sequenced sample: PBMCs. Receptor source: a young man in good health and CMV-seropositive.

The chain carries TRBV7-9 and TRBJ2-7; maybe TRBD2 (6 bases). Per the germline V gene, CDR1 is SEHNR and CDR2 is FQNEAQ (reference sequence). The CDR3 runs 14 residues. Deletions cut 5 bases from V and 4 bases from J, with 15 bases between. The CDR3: CASSPEGRPYEQYF. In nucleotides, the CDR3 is TGTGCCAGCAGCCCCGAGGGGAGGCCTTACGAGCAGTACTTC. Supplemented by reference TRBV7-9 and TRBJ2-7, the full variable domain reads DTGVSQNPRHKITKRGQNVTFRCDPISEHNRLYWYRQTLGQGPEFLTYFQNEAQLEKSRLLSDRFSAERPKGSFSTLEIQRTEQGDSAMYLCASSPEGRPYEQYFGPGTRLTVT.

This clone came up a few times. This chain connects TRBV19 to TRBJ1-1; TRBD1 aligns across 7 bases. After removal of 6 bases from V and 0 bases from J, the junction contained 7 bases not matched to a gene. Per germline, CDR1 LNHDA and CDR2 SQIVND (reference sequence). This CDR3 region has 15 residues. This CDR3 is CASRPGQRMNTEAFF. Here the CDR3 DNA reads TGTGCCAGTAGACCGGGACAGAGAATGAACACTGAAGCTTTCTTT.

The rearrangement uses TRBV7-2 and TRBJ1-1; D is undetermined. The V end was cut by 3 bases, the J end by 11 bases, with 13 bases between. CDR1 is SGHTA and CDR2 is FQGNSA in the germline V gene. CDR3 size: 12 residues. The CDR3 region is CASSLDSASAFF. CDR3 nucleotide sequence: TGTGCCAGCAGCTTGGACTCAGCCAGTGCTTTCTTT. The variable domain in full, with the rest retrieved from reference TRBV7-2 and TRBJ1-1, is GAGVSQSPSNKVTEKGKDVELRCDPISGHTALYWYRQSLGQGLEFLIYFQGNSAPDKSGLPSDRFSAERTGGSVSTLTIQRTQQEDSAVYLCASSLDSASAFFGQGTRLTVV.

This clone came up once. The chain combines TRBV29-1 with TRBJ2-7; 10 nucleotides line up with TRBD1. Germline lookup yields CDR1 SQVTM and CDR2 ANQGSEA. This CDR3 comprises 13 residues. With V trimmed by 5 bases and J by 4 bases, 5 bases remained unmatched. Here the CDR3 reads CSVRTGGSYEQYF. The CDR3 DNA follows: TGCAGCGTTCGGACAGGGGGTAGTTACGAGCAGTACTTC.

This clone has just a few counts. CDR3 DNA sequence: TGTGCCAGCAGCAGGGGGCCCGGGGACTCCTACGAGCAGTACTTC. Amino acid sequence: CASSRGPGDSYEQYF. The rearrangement joins TRBV6-6 to TRBJ2-7; TRBD1 aligns across 8 bases. With V trimmed by 6 bases and J by 0 bases, 7 bases remained unmatched. CDR3 length: 15 amino acids. CDR1 and CDR2 from the germline V gene are MNHNY and SVGAGI (reference sequence).

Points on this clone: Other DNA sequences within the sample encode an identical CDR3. CDR3 region: CASRRETNYGYTF. In nucleotides, the CDR3 is TGCGCCAGCAGACGAGAAACTAACTATGGCTACACCTTC. The chain uses TRBV5-1 and TRBJ1-2; D gene unclear. This CDR3 contains 13 residues. V lost 5 bases to trimming and J lost 0 bases, with 8 bases between them. Looked up from germline, CDR1 is SGHRS and CDR2 is YFSETQ.

The CDR3 sequence: CASSPDGTLSSYEQYF. The CDR3 nucleotides are TGCGCCAGCAGCCCAGATGGGACACTATCCTCCTACGAGCAGTACTTC. The chain joins TRBV5-1 to TRBJ2-7, with a tentative D call TRBD1 (6 bases). The V and J ends lost 4 bases and 0 bases respectively, with 17 bases between them. Germline lookup yields CDR1 SGHRS and CDR2 YFSETQ. The CDR3 has 16 residues.

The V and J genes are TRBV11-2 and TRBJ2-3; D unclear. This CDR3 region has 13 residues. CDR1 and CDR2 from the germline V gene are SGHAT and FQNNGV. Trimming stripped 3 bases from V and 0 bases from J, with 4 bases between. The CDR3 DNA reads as TGTGCCAGCAGCTTGACTAGCACAGATACGCAGTATTTT. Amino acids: CASSLTSTDTQYF.

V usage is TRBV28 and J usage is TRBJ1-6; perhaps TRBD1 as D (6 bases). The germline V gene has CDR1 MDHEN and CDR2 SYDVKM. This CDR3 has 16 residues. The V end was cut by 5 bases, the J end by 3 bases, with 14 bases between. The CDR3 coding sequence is TGTGCCAGCAGTGAGCTAAGGGGGGGCTATAATTCACCCCTCCACTTT. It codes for CASSELRGGYNSPLHF.

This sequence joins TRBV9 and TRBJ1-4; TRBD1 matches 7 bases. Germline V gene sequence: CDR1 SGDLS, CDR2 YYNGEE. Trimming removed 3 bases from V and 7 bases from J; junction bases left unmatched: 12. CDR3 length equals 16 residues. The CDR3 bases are TGTGCCAGCAGCGGGGTCGCAGGGGGTCCGGTTGAAAAACTGTTTTTT. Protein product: CASSGVAGGPVEKLFF. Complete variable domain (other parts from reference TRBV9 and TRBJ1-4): DSGVTQTPKHLITATGQRVTLRCSPRSGDLSVYWYQQSLDQGLQFLIQYYNGEERAKGNILERFSAQQFPDLHSELNLSSLELGDSALYFCASSGVAGGPVEKLFFGSGTQLSVL.

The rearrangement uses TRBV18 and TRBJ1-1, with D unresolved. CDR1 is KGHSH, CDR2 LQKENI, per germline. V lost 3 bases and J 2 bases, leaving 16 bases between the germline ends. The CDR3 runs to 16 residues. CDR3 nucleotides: TGTGCCAGCTCACCCCAATCGAGGGTGGCTAACACTGAAGCTTTCTTT. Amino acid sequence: CASSPQSRVANTEAFF.

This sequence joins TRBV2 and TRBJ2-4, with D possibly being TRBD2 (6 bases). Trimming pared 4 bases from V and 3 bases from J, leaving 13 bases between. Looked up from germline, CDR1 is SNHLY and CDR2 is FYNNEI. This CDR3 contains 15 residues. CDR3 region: CASSGERANKNIQYF. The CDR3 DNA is TGTGCCAGCAGTGGAGAGCGGGCTAACAAAAACATTCAGTACTTC.

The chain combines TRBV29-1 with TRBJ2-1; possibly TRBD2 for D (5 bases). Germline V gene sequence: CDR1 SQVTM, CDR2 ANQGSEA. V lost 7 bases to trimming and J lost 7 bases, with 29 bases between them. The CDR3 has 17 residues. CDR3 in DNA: TGCAGCGCCTTCCACCACCGGAGGATGGGAACTTCAAATGAGCAGTTCTTC. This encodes CSAFHHRRMGTSNEQFF.

Here the CDR3 reads CASSQEDRYQETQYF. CDR3 in DNA: TGTGCCAGCAGCCAAGAGGACAGGTACCAAGAGACCCAGTACTTC. This chain joins TRBV14 and TRBJ2-5, with 7 bases that match TRBD1. The V gene end was trimmed by 0 bases and the J gene end by 0 bases; junction bases not matched to a gene: 1. Germline V CDR1 and CDR2: SGHDN, FVKESK. This CDR3 comprises 15 residues.

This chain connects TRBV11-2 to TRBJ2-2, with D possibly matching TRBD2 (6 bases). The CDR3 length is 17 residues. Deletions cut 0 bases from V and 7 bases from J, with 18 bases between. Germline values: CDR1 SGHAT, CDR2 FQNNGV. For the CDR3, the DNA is TGTGCCAGCAGCTTAGATTTGTTGCGGGGAAGGGTCGGGGAGCTGTTTTTT. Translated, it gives CASSLDLLRGRVGELFF.

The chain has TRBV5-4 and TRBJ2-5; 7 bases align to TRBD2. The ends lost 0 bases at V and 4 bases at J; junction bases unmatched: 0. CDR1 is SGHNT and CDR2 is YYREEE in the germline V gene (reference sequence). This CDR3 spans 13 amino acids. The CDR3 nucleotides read TGTGCCAGCAGCTTGGGCGGGAGAGAGACCCAGTACTTC. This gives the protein CASSLGGRETQYF.

Here the CDR3 reads CASSRTASNSPLHF. The CDR3 DNA reads as TGTGCCAGCAGCCGGACAGCCTCTAATTCACCCCTCCACTTT. The gene calls are TRBV2 and TRBJ1-6; the D gene is possibly TRBD1 (6 bases). Germline CDR1 and CDR2: SNHLY and FYNNEI. The V gene lost 6 bases and the J gene lost 6 bases, with 12 bases spanning the gap. The CDR3 has 14 residues. The whole variable domain, filled in from reference TRBV2 and TRBJ1-6, reads EPEVTQTPSHQVTQMGQEVILRCVPISNHLYFYWYRQILGQKVEFLVSFYNNEISEKSEIFDDQFSVERPDGSNFTLKIRSTKLEDSAMYFCASSRTASNSPLHFGNGTRLTVT.

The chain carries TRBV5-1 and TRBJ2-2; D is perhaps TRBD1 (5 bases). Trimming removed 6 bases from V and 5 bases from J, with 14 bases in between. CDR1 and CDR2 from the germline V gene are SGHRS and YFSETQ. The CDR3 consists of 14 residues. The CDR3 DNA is TGCGCCAGCAAGAAGCAGGGCAATACCGGGGAGCTGTTTTTT. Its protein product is CASKKQGNTGELFF.

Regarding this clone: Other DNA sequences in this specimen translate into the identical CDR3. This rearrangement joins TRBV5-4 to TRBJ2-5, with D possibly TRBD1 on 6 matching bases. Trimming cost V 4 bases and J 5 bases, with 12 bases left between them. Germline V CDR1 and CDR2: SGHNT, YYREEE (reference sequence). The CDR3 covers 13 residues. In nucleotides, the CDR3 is TGTGCCAGCAGCCCACAGGGCTGGGAGACCCAGTACTTC. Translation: CASSPQGWETQYF.

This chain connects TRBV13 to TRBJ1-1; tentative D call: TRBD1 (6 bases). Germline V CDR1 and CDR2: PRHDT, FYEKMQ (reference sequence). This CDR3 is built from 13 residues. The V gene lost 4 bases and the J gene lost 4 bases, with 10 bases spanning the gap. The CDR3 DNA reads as TGTGCCAGCAGCTCCACAGGGCGCACTGAAGCTTTCTTT. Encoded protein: CASSSTGRTEAFF.

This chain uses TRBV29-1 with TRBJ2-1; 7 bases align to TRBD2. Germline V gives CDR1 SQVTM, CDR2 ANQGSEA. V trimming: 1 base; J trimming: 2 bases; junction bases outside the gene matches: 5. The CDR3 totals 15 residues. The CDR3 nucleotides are TGCAGCGTTGAAGGACCGGGAGGCCCCTACAATGAGCAGTTCTTC. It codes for CSVEGPGGPYNEQFF.

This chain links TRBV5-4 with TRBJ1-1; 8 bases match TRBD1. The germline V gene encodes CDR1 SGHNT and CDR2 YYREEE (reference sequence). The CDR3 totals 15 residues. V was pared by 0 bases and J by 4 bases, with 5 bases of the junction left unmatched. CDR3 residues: CASSLGQGMVTEAFF. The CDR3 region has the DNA TGTGCCAGCAGCTTGGGACAGGGGATGGTCACTGAAGCTTTCTTT.

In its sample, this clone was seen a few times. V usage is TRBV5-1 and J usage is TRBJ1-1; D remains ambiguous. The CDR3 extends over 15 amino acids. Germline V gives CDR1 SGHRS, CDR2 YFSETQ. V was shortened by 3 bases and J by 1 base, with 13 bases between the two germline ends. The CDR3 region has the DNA TGCGCCAGCAGCTGGTATAGCGCGTCGAACACTGAAGCTTTCTTT. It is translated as CASSWYSASNTEAFF.

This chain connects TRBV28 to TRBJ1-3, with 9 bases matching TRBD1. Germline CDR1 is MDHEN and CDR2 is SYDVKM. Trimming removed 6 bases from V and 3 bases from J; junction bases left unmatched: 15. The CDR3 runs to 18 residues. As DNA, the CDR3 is TGTGCCAGCAGCTTCACAAGGACAGGGGAGATGGGTGGAAACACCATATATTTT. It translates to CASSFTRTGEMGGNTIYF.

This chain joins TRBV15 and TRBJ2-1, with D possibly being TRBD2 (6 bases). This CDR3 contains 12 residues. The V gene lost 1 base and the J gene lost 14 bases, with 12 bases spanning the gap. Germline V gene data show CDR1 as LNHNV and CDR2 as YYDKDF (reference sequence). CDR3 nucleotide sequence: TGTGCCACCAGCAGAGGTGGCGGGAAGGAGTTCTTC. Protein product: CATSRGGGKEFF. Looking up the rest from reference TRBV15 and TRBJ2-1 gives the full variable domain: DAMVIQNPRYQVTQFGKPVTLSCSQTLNHNVMYWYQQKSSQAPKLLFHYYDKDFNNEADTPDNFQSRRPNTSFCFLDIRSPGLGDTAMYLCATSRGGGKEFFGPGTRLTVL.

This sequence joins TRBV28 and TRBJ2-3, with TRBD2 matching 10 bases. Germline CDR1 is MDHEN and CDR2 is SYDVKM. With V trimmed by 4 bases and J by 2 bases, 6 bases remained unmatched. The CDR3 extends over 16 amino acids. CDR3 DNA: TGTGCCAGCAGTTCTCTAGCGGGGGAGGTCACAGATACGCAGTATTTT. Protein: CASSSLAGEVTDTQYF. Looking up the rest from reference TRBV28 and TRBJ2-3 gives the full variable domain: DVKVTQSSRYLVKRTGEKVFLECVQDMDHENMFWYRQDPGLGLRLIYFSYDVKMKEKGDIPEGYSVSREKKERFSLILESASTNQTSMYLCASSSLAGEVTDTQYFGPGTRLTVL.

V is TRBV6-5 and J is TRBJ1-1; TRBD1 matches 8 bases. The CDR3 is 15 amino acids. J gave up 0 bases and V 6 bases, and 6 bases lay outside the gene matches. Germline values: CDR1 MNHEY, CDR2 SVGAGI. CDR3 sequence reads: CASSPLDRVNTEAFF. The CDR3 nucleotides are TGTGCCAGCAGCCCCTTGGACAGGGTGAACACTGAAGCTTTCTTT.